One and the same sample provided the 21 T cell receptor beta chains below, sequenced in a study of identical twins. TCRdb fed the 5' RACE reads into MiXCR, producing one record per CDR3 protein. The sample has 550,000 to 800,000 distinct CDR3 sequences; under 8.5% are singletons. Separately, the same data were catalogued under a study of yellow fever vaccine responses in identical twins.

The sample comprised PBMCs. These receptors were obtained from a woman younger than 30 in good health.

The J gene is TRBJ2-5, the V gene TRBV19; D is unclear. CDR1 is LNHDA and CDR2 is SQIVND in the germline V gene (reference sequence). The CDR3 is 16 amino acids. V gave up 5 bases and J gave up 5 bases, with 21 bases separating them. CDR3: CASSPAPDHTRETQYF. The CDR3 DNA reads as TGTGCCAGTAGTCCGGCCCCGGACCATACGAGGGAGACCCAGTACTTC.

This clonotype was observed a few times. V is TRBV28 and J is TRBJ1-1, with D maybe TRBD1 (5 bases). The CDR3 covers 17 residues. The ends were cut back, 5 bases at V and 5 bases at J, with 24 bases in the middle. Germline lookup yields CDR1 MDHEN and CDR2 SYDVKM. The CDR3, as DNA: TGTGCCAGCAGTCCTCGGACACTCCGTGGGGGTCGGACTGAAGCTTTCTTT. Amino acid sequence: CASSPRTLRGGRTEAFF.

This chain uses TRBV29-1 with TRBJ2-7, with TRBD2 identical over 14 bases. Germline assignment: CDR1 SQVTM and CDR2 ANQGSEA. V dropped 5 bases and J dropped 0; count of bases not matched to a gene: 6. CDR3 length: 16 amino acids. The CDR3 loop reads CSVTGLAGEGSYEQYF. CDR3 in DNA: TGCAGCGTTACGGGACTAGCGGGAGAAGGCTCCTACGAGCAGTACTTC.

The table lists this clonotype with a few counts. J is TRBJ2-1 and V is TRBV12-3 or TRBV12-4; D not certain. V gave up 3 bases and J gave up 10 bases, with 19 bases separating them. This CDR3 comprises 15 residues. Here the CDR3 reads CASSFPWGSRTEQFF. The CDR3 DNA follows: TGTGCCAGCAGTTTCCCGTGGGGTAGCCGGACCGAGCAGTTCTTC.

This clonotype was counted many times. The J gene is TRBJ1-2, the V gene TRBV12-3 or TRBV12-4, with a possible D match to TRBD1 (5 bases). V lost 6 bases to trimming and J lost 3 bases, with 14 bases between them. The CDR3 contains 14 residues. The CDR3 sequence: CASSPRGGDYGYTF. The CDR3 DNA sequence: TGTGCCAGCAGCCCCCGGGGAGGGGACTATGGCTACACCTTC.

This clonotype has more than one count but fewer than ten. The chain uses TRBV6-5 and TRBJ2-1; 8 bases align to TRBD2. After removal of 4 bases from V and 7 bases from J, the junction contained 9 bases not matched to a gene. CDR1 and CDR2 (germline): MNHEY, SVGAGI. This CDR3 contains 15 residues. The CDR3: CASSFGGGVNNEQFF. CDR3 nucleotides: TGTGCCAGCAGTTTCGGGGGGGGAGTCAATAATGAGCAGTTCTTC.

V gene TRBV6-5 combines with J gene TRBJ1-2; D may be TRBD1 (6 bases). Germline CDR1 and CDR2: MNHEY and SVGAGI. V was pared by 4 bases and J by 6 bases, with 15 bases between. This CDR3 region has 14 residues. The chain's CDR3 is CASSFGGGADGYTF. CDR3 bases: TGTGCCAGCAGTTTCGGTGGGGGGGCGGATGGCTACACCTTC.

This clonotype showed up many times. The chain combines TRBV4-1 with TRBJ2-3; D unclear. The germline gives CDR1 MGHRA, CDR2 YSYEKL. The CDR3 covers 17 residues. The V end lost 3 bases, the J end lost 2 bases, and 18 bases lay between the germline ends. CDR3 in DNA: TGCGCCAGCAGCCAGACCCCTCATAGGATTTTCACAGATACGCAGTATTTT. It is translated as CASSQTPHRIFTDTQYF.

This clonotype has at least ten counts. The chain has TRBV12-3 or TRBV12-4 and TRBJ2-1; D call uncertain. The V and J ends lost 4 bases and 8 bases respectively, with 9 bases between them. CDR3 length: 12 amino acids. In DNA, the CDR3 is TGTGCCAGCAGTTGGTCTCTGGATGAGCAGTTCTTC. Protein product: CASSWSLDEQFF.

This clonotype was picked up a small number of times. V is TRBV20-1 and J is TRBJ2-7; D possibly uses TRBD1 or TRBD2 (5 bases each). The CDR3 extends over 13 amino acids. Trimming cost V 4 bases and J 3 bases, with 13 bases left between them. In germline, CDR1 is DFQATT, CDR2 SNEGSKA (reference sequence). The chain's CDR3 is CSANRDGIYEQYF. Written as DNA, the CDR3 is TGCAGTGCTAACCGGGACGGAATCTACGAGCAGTACTTC.

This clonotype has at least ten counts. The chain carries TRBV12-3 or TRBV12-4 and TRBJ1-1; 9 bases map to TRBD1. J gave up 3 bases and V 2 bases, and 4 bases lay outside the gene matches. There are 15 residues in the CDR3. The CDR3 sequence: CASSLPRDRDTEAFF. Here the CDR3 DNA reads TGTGCCAGCAGTTTACCCCGGGACAGGGACACTGAAGCTTTCTTT.

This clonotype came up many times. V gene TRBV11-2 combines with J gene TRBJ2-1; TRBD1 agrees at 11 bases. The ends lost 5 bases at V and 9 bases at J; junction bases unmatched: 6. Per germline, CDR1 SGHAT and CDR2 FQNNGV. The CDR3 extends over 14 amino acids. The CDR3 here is CASSTWTGGSEQFF. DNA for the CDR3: TGTGCCAGCAGCACCTGGACAGGGGGCAGTGAGCAGTTCTTC.

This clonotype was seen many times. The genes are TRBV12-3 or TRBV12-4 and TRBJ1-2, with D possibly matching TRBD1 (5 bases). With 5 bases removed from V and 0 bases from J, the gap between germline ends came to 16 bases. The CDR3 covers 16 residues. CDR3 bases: TGTGCCAGCAGTACGGGGGTGGCAGATACTAACTATGGCTACACCTTC. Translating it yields CASSTGVADTNYGYTF.

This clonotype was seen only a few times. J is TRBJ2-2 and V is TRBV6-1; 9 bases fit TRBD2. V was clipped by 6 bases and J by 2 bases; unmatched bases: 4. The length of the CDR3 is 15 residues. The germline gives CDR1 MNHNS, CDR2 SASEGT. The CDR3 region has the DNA TGTGCCAGCAGAGAGACTAGCGGTAACACCGGGGAGCTGTTTTTT. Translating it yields CASRETSGNTGELFF.

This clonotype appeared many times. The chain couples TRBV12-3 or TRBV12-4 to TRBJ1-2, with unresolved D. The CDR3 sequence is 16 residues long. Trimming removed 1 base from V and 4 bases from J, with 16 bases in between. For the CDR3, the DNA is TGTGCCAGCAGTTTAGGGTACACCTCGGGTAGCTATGGCTACACCTTC. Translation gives CASSLGYTSGSYGYTF.

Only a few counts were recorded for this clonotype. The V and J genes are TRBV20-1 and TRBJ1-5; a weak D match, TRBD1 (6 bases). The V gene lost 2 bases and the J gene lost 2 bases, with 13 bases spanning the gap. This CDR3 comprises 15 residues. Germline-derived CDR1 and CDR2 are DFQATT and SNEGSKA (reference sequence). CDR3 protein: CSARPGEGGNQPQHF. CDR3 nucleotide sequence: TGCAGTGCTAGACCAGGGGAAGGTGGCAATCAGCCCCAGCATTTT.

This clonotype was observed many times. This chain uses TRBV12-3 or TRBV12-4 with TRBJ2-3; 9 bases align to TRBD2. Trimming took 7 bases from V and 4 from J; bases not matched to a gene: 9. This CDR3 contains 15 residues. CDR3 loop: CASIQSGGPADTQYF. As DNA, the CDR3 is TGTGCCAGCATCCAAAGCGGGGGGCCAGCAGATACGCAGTATTTT.

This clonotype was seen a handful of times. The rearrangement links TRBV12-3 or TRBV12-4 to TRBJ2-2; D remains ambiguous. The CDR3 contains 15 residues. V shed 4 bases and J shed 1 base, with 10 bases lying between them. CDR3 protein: CASSWQAQNTGELFF. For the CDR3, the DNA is TGTGCCAGCAGTTGGCAAGCGCAGAACACCGGGGAGCTGTTTTTT.

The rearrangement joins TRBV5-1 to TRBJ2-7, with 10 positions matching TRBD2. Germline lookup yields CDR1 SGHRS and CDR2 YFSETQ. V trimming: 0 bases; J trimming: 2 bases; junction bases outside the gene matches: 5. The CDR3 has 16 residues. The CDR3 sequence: CASSLEASGGTYEQYF. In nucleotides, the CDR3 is TGCGCCAGCAGCTTGGAGGCTAGCGGGGGAACCTACGAGCAGTACTTC. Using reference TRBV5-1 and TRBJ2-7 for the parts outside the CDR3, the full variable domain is KAGVTQTPRYLIKTRGQQVTLSCSPISGHRSVSWYQQTPGQGLQFLFEYFSETQRNKGNFPGRFSGRQFSNSRSEMNVSTLELGDSALYLCASSLEASGGTYEQYFGPGTRLTVT.

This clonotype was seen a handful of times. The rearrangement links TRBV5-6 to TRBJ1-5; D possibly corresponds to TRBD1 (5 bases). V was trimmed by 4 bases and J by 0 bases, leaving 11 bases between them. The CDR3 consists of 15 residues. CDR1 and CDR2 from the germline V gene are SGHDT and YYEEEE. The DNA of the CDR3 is TGTGCCAGCAGCATCGGAGGGACTAGCAATCAGCCCCAGCATTTT. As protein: CASSIGGTSNQPQHF.

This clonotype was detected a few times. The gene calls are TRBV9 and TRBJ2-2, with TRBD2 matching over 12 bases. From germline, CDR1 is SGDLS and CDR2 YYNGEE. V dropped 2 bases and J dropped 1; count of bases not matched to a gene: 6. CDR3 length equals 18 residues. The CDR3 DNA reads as TGTGCCAGCAGCGTCGCGACTAGCGGGAGATTGAACACCGGGGAGCTGTTTTTT. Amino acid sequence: CASSVATSGRLNTGELFF. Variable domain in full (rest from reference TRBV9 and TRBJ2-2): DSGVTQTPKHLITATGQRVTLRCSPRSGDLSVYWYQQSLDQGLQFLIQYYNGEERAKGNILERFSAQQFPDLHSELNLSSLELGDSALYFCASSVATSGRLNTGELFFGEGSRLTVL.